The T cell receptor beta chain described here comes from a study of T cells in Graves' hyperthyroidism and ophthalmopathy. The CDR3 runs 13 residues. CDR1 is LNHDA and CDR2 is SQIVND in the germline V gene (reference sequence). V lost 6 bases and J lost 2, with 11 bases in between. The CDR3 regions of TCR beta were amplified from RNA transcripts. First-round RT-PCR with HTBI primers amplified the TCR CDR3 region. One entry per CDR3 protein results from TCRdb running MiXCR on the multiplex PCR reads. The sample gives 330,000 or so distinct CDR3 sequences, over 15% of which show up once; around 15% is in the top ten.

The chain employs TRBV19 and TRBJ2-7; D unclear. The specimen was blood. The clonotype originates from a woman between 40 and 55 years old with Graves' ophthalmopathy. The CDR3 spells CASSGQNPYEQYF. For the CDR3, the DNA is TGTGCCAGTAGCGGGCAGAACCCCTACGAGCAGTACTTC. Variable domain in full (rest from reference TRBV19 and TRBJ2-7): DGGITQSPKYLFRKEGQNVTLSCEQNLNHDAMYWYRQDPGQGLRLIYYSQIVNDFQKGDIAEGYSVSREKKESFPLTVTSAQKNPTAFYLCASSGQNPYEQYFGPGTRLTVT.